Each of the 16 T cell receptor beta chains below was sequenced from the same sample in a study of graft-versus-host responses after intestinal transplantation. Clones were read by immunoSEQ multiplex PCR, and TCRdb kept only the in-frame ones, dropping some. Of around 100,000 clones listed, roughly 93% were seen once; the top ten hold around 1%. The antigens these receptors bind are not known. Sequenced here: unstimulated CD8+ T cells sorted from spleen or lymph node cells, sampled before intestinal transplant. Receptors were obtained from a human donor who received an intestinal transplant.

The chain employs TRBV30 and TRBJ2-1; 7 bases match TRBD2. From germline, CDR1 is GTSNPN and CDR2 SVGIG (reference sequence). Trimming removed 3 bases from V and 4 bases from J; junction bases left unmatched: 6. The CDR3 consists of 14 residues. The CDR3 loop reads CAWSSGAGYNEQFF. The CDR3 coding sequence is TGTGCCTGGAGCAGCGGGGCGGGTTACAATGAGCAGTTCTTC.

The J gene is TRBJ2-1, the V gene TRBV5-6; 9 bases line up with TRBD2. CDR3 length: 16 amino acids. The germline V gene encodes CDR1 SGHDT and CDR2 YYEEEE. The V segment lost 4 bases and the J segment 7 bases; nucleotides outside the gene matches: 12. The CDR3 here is CASSPPRGGPDNEQFF. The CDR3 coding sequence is TGTGCCAGCAGCCCCCCGCGGGGGGGCCCCGATAATGAGCAGTTCTTC.

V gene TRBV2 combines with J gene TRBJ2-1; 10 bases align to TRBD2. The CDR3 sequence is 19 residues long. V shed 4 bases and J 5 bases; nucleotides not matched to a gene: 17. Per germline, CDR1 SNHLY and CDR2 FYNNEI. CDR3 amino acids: CASSVEKLAGSIHNNEQFF. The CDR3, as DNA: TGTGCCAGCAGTGTAGAAAAACTAGCGGGGTCTATCCATAACAATGAGCAGTTCTTC. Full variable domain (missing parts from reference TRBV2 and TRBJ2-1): EPEVTQTPSHQVTQMGQEVILRCVPISNHLYFYWYRQILGQKVEFLVSFYNNEISEKSEIFDDQFSVERPDGSNFTLKIRSTKLEDSAMYFCASSVEKLAGSIHNNEQFFGPGTRLTVL.

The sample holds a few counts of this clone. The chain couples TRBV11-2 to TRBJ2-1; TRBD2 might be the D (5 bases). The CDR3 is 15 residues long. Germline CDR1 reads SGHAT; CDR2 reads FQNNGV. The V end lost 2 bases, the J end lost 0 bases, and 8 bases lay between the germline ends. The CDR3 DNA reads TGTGCCAGCAGCTTACTAGCCCGCTCCTACAATGAGCAGTTCTTC. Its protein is CASSLLARSYNEQFF.

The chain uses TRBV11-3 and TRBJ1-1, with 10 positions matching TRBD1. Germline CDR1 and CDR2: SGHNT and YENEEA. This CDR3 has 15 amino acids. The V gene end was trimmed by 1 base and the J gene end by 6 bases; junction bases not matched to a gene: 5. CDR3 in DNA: TGTGCCAGCAGCTTAGTTGGGACAGGGGATGCTGAAGCTTTCTTT. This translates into CASSLVGTGDAEAFF.

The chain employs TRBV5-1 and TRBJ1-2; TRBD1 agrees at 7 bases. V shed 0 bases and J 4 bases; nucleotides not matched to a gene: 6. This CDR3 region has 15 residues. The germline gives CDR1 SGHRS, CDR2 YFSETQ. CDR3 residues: CASSLEQGPGYGYTF. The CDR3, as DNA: TGCGCCAGCAGCTTGGAACAGGGGCCCGGCTATGGCTACACCTTC.

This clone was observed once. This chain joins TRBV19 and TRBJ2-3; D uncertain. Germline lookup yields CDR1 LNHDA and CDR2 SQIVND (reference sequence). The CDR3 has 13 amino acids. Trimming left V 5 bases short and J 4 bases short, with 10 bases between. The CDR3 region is CASSPADSDTQYF. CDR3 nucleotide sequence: TGTGCCAGTAGTCCGGCAGACTCAGATACGCAGTATTTT.

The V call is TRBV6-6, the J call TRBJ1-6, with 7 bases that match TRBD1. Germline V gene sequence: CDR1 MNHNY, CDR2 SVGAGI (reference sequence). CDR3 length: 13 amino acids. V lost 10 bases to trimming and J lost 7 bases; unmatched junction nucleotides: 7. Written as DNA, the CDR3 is TGTGCCACGCTGGGACAGCCGAATTCACCCCTCCACTTT. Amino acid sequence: CATLGQPNSPLHF.

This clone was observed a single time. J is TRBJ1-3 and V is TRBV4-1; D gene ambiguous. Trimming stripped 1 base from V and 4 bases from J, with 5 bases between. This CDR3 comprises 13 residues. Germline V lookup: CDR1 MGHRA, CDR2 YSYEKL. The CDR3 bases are TGCGCCAGCAGCCAAGCCGAGGGAAACACCATATATTTT. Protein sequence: CASSQAEGNTIYF.

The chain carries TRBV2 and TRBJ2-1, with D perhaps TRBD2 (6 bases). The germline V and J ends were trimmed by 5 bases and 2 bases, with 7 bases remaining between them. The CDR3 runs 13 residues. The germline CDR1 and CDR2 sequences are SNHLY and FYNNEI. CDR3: CASSSGAYNEQFF. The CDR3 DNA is TGTGCCAGCAGTTCGGGGGCCTACAATGAGCAGTTCTTC.

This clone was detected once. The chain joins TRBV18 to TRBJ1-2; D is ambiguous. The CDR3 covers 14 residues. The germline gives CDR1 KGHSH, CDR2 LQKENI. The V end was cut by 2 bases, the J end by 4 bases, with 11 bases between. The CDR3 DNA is TGTGCCAGCTCACCAGGGATCAAGGGCTATGGCTACACCTTC. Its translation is CASSPGIKGYGYTF.

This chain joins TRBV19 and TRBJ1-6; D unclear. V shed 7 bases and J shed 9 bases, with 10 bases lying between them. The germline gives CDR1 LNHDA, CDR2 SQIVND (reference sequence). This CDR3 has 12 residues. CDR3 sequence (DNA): TGTGCCAGTACTGGGGAGGGTTCACCCCTCCACTTT. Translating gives CASTGEGSPLHF.

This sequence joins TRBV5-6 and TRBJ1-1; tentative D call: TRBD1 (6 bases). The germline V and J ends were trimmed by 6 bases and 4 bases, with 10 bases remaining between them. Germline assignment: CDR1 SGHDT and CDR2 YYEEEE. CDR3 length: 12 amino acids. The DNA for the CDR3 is TGTGCCAGCAACCTAGGGGGCACTGAAGCTTTCTTT. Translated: CASNLGGTEAFF.

CDR3 sequence: CASTGGRTEAFF. Written as DNA, the CDR3 is TGTGCCAGCACTGGCGGGAGGACGGAAGCTTTCTTT. V usage is TRBV6-1 and J usage is TRBJ1-1; no clear D. V lost 7 bases, J lost 8 bases, and 14 bases lay in between. The CDR3 totals 12 residues. In germline, CDR1 is MNHNS, CDR2 SASEGT.

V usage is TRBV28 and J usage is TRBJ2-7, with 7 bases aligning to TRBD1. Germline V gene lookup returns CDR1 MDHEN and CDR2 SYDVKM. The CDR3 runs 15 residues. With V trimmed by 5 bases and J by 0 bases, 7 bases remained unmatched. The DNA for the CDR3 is TGTGCCAGCAGTAGGCTGGGACAGATCTCCTACGAGCAGTACTTC. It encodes CASSRLGQISYEQYF.

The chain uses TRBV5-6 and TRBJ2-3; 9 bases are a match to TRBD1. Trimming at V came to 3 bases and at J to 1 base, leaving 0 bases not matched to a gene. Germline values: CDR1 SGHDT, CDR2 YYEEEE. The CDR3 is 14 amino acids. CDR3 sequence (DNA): TGTGCCAGCAGCTGGGACAGGGGCACAGATACGCAGTATTTT. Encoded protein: CASSWDRGTDTQYF.